This TCR beta chain was found in a study of T cell responses to AZD1222 COVID-19 vaccine. General study results and limits: The study reported that nearly half of spike-specific TCRs target unmutated variant regions. The donor group comprised mostly white British people and more females; the analysis possibly underestimated clonal diversity.

The CDR3 has 15 residues. CDR1 MNHEY and CDR2 SVGAGI come from the germline V gene. The V end was cut by 4 bases, the J end by 7 bases, with 14 bases between. The method was immunoSEQ multiplex PCR; TCRdb's version includes in-frame clones alone and lacks a portion of them. This sample has 100,000 to 150,000 clones, with about nine tenths found just once. Turning to this clone: The antigen is unknown.

This chain uses TRBV6-5 with TRBJ1-6, with D perhaps TRBD1 (6 bases). The specimen comprised peripheral blood, sampled on day 0 of AZD1222 vaccination. This receptor was obtained from an adult in good health. CDR3 nucleotide sequence: TGTGCCAGCAGTTCGGAGGGGGGTCGGAATTCACCCCTCCACTTT. Residues: CASSSEGGRNSPLHF.